Presented here are 20 T cell receptor beta chains from one specimen sequenced in a study of cytomegalovirus exposure and HLA in healthy donors. PCR amplification relied on 60 Vbeta primers (plus 13 Jbeta primers). This table comes from immunoSEQ multiplex PCR, and its TCRdb copy is limited to in-frame clones, with some not included. Among nearly 110,000 clones listed, around 72% were seen once. The sample comprised PBMCs. The receptors derive from a woman in her forties in good health and CMV-seropositive.

The chain couples TRBV7-2 to TRBJ1-1; D is perhaps TRBD1 (5 bases). From germline, CDR1 is SGHTA and CDR2 FQGNSA. Trimming took 5 bases from V and 3 from J, leaving 10 bases between them. CDR3 length: 13 amino acids. This CDR3 is CASSVQGDTEAFF. The DNA for the CDR3 is TGTGCCAGCAGCGTTCAGGGTGACACTGAAGCTTTCTTT.

This chain links TRBV5-1 with TRBJ1-4; D unclear. The germline V and J ends were trimmed by 3 bases and 6 bases, with 12 bases remaining between them. Looked up from germline, CDR1 is SGHRS and CDR2 is YFSETQ. The CDR3 length is 14 residues. CDR3 nucleotides: TGCGCCAGCAGCTGGCGACCCGCGGATGAAAAACTGTTTTTT. Translated, it gives CASSWRPADEKLFF.

The chain recombines TRBV18 with TRBJ1-6; D ambiguous. Trimming took 8 bases from V and 0 from J, leaving 11 bases between them. Germline CDR1 reads KGHSH; CDR2 reads LQKENI. The CDR3 contains 15 residues. CDR3 amino acids: CASREGSSYNSPLHF. The CDR3 DNA reads as TGTGCCAGCAGGGAGGGAAGCTCCTATAATTCACCCCTCCACTTT.

V gene TRBV7-2 combines with J gene TRBJ2-5; 7 nucleotides line up with TRBD2. The germline gives CDR1 SGHTA, CDR2 FQGNSA. The CDR3 is 15 amino acids. V dropped 1 base and J dropped 4; count of bases not matched to a gene: 6. The CDR3 coding sequence is TGTGCCAGCAGCTTAGGTGCGGGGGTGGGAGAGACCCAGTACTTC. It is translated as CASSLGAGVGETQYF.

The chain carries TRBV28 and TRBJ1-5; 10 bases line up with TRBD1. With V trimmed by 3 bases and J by 6 bases, 8 bases remained unmatched. Germline lookup yields CDR1 MDHEN and CDR2 SYDVKM. The CDR3 extends over 16 amino acids. The CDR3 nucleotides read TGTGCCAGCAGTTTTTGGGACAGGGGACGGGGTCAGCCCCAGCATTTT. This encodes CASSFWDRGRGQPQHF. The full variable domain, completed using reference TRBV28 and TRBJ1-5, is DVKVTQSSRYLVKRTGEKVFLECVQDMDHENMFWYRQDPGLGLRLIYFSYDVKMKEKGDIPEGYSVSREKKERFSLILESASTNQTSMYLCASSFWDRGRGQPQHFGDGTRLSIL.

The gene calls are TRBV11-2 and TRBJ1-2; TRBD1 aligns across 7 bases. In germline, CDR1 is SGHAT, CDR2 FQNNGV. This CDR3 has 15 amino acids. V shed 5 bases, J shed 0 bases, and the junction held 6 bases outside the gene matches. The DNA of the CDR3 is TGTGCCAGCAGCGTGATGACAGGGACTAACTATGGCTACACCTTC. Its translation: CASSVMTGTNYGYTF.

This clone has just one count. The V and J genes are TRBV19 and TRBJ2-7; 9 bases are a match to TRBD1. Germline values: CDR1 LNHDA, CDR2 SQIVND (reference sequence). The V segment lost 6 bases and the J segment 4 bases; nucleotides outside the gene matches: 13. The CDR3 is made up of 16 amino acids. CDR3 amino acids: CASSQPGQGGRYEQYF. Written as DNA, the CDR3 is TGTGCCAGTAGCCAACCGGGACAGGGAGGGAGGTACGAGCAGTACTTC. Based on the CDR3 plus reference TRBV19 and TRBJ2-7, the full variable domain is DGGITQSPKYLFRKEGQNVTLSCEQNLNHDAMYWYRQDPGQGLRLIYYSQIVNDFQKGDIAEGYSVSREKKESFPLTVTSAQKNPTAFYLCASSQPGQGGRYEQYFGPGTRLTVT.

The chain links TRBV30 to TRBJ1-1; TRBD1 might be the D (5 bases). Trimming left V 5 bases short and J 0 bases short, with 16 bases between. The CDR3 consists of 15 residues. From germline, CDR1 is GTSNPN and CDR2 SVGIG (reference sequence). The CDR3 DNA reads TGTGCCTGGGGCAGGGAGGAGGTTATGAACACTGAAGCTTTCTTT. Translated, it gives CAWGREEVMNTEAFF.

V is TRBV7-9 and J is TRBJ2-2; 7 positions agree with TRBD2. The V and J ends lost 5 bases and 0 bases, in that order; junction bases with no gene match: 3. This CDR3 is built from 15 residues. The germline gives CDR1 SEHNR, CDR2 FQNEAQ (reference sequence). The CDR3 nucleotides read TGTGCCAGCAGCACCCGGGGGGCGAACACCGGGGAGCTGTTTTTT. Protein sequence: CASSTRGANTGELFF. Filled out from reference TRBV7-9 and TRBJ2-2, the complete variable domain reads DTGVSQNPRHKITKRGQNVTFRCDPISEHNRLYWYRQTLGQGPEFLTYFQNEAQLEKSRLLSDRFSAERPKGSFSTLEIQRTEQGDSAMYLCASSTRGANTGELFFGEGSRLTVL.

The chain links TRBV6-1 to TRBJ1-1, with 7 bases lining up with TRBD1. V shed 7 bases, J shed 1 base, and the junction held 6 bases outside the gene matches. The CDR3 contains 14 residues. Germline CDR1 and CDR2: MNHNS and SASEGT. The CDR3: CASTPGTANTEAFF. As DNA, the CDR3 is TGTGCCAGCACTCCCGGGACAGCGAACACTGAAGCTTTCTTT.

The gene calls are TRBV7-3 and TRBJ2-5; D gene ambiguous. Germline-derived CDR1 and CDR2 are SGHTA and FQGTGA. This CDR3 has 13 amino acids. V was clipped by 2 bases and J by 6 bases, with 10 bases between them. The CDR3 sequence: CASSLAVSQTQYF. CDR3 bases: TGTGCCAGCAGCTTAGCGGTATCGCAGACCCAGTACTTC.

This clone was counted once. The rearrangement links TRBV29-1 to TRBJ1-6; D may be TRBD1 (6 bases). The germline V gene encodes CDR1 SQVTM and CDR2 ANQGSEA. V lost 6 bases and J 8 bases, leaving 20 bases between the germline ends. The CDR3 length is 15 residues. The CDR3 DNA follows: TGCAGCGTCAAATTGGGCGGGGGCGCCTATTCACCCCTCCACTTT. Its translation: CSVKLGGGAYSPLHF.

The rearrangement joins TRBV6-5 to TRBJ1-2; 9 nucleotides agree with TRBD1. The length of the CDR3 is 15 residues. CDR1 and CDR2 (germline): MNHEY, SVGAGI. J lost 4 bases, V lost 7 bases, and 10 bases had no gene match. The CDR3 nucleotides read TGTGCCAGCAAAAAGGCGGGACAGGGTGTCTATGGCTACACCTTC. Protein sequence: CASKKAGQGVYGYTF.

The chain recombines TRBV5-1 with TRBJ1-5; weak D call: TRBD1 (6 bases). Trimming left V 0 bases short and J 6 bases short, with 13 bases between. This CDR3 is 15 amino acids long. Per germline, CDR1 SGHRS and CDR2 YFSETQ. CDR3 bases: TGCGCCAGCAGCTTGGGGGACAACCTCGGTCAGCCCCAGCATTTT. Translating gives CASSLGDNLGQPQHF.

The chain joins TRBV6-1 to TRBJ2-1; the match to TRBD1 covers 7 bases. Looked up from germline, CDR1 is MNHNS and CDR2 is SASEGT. Trimming cost V 7 bases and J 5 bases; bases outside gene matches: 8. The CDR3 totals 14 residues. CDR3 coding DNA: TGTGCCAGCACCCCAGGGACAGCCAACAATGAGCAGTTCTTC. Protein product: CASTPGTANNEQFF.

This clone showed up just a few times. The chain combines TRBV7-8 with TRBJ2-1, with 9 nucleotides matching TRBD2. Germline trimming cut 1 base from V and 7 bases from J; bases unmatched to any gene: 5. Germline values: CDR1 SGHVS, CDR2 FQNEAQ. The CDR3 extends over 15 amino acids. The CDR3 sequence: CASSLEPSGVNEQFF. The CDR3 DNA is TGTGCCAGCAGCTTAGAACCTAGCGGGGTAAATGAGCAGTTCTTC. Drawing the rest from reference TRBV7-8 and TRBJ2-1, the complete variable domain is GAGVSQSPRYKVAKRGQDVALRCDPISGHVSLFWYQQALGQGPEFLTYFQNEAQLDKSGLPSDRFFAERPEGSVSTLKIQRTQQEDSAVYLCASSLEPSGVNEQFFGPGTRLTVL.

The chain has TRBV6-6 and TRBJ1-2; 8 bases align to TRBD1. The V and J ends lost 4 bases and 7 bases, in that order; junction bases with no gene match: 11. Germline lookup yields CDR1 MNHNY and CDR2 SVGAGI (reference sequence). This CDR3 spans 15 amino acids. The CDR3 reads CASSSPSDRGSGYTF. CDR3 in DNA: TGTGCCAGCAGTTCCCCGTCTGACAGGGGCTCTGGCTACACCTTC.

The CDR3 spells CASSQGIQGMNTEAFF. The CDR3 nucleotides are TGCGCCAGCAGCCAAGGAATACAGGGCATGAACACTGAAGCTTTCTTT. The chain recombines TRBV4-3 with TRBJ1-1, with TRBD1 as a possible D gene (6 bases). CDR3 length: 16 residues. Trimming took 1 base from V and 0 from J, leaving 12 bases between them. Germline lookup yields CDR1 LGHNA and CDR2 YSLEER.

This chain uses TRBV5-6 with TRBJ1-1; D possibly corresponds to TRBD1 (5 bases). The CDR3 consists of 15 residues. CDR1 is SGHDT, CDR2 YYEEEE, per germline. V lost 0 bases and J 5 bases, leaving 14 bases between the germline ends. As DNA, the CDR3 is TGTGCCAGCAGCTTGGAGGGGCGAAGGGCTACTGAAGCTTTCTTT. Translated: CASSLEGRRATEAFF.

This chain joins TRBV4-3 and TRBJ2-3, with D unresolved. V was cut by 1 base and J by 4 bases, with 12 bases left in between. The CDR3 is made up of 15 amino acids. Per germline, CDR1 LGHNA and CDR2 YSLEER. The CDR3 DNA follows: TGCGCCAGCAGCCAAGCGTTGGCGGATGCAGATACGCAGTATTTT. Protein: CASSQALADADTQYF.